Each of the 28 T cell receptor beta chains below was sequenced from the same sample in a study of low-dose radiotherapy and immunotherapy resistance in tumors. Time point defined: before trial treatment. TRAV- and TRBV-specific primers primed first-strand cDNA, covering alpha and beta chains. TCR amplification involved 15 to 20 PCR cycles with a constant-region primer and V-primer adapter. Using its own MiXCR run on the reads, TCRdb lists one record per CDR3 protein. This table holds around 79,000 distinct CDR3 sequences, approximately 17% found once. The input for sequencing was PBMCs, taken before treatment. The source of these receptors is a male donor with prostate cancer.

This clonotype was detected ten times or more. The chain has TRBV6-1 and TRBJ2-3; D ambiguous. Germline lookup yields CDR1 MNHNS and CDR2 SASEGT. V gave up 0 bases and J gave up 2 bases, with 9 bases separating them. The CDR3 is made up of 15 amino acids. The CDR3 nucleotides are TGTGCCAGCAGTGAAGCGCTTGGCTACACAGATACGCAGTATTTT. Residues: CASSEALGYTDTQYF.

The table lists this clonotype with many counts. V and J are TRBV7-3 and TRBJ2-3; 7 positions match TRBD1. The CDR3 runs 16 residues. V shed 4 bases and J 0 bases; nucleotides not matched to a gene: 7. Germline V gene lookup returns CDR1 SGHTA and CDR2 FQGTGA. CDR3 loop: CASSSPGQRSTDTQYF. The CDR3, as DNA: TGTGCCAGCAGCTCCCCGGGACAGAGAAGCACAGATACGCAGTATTTT.

To note about this clonotype: With a far larger clone one base away, a read error is the likely cause. The final CDR3 position lacks the conserved phenylalanine or tryptophan, pointing to a likely read error. The DNA is omitted, as the CDR3 cannot be located on it reliably, and the CDR3 follows TCRdb's listing. The V gene is TRBV21-1, the J gene TRBJ1-1. TRBV21-1 is a pseudogene segment. The CDR3 length is 10 residues, termini included. The CDR3 is CASSLAEAFL.

This clonotype was counted many times. This chain uses TRBV12-3 or TRBV12-4 with TRBJ1-1, with 7 bases identical to TRBD1. The V and J ends lost 5 bases and 5 bases, in that order; junction bases with no gene match: 11. The CDR3 runs 15 residues. DNA of the CDR3: TGTGCCAGCAGTCCGACAGGGTCGGGTATTACTGAAGCTTTCTTT. Translation: CASSPTGSGITEAFF.

This clonotype was seen at least ten times. V gene TRBV20-1 combines with J gene TRBJ2-5; D call uncertain. The CDR3 sequence is 12 residues long. Germline CDR1 and CDR2: DFQATT and SNEGSKA (reference sequence). V lost 3 bases, J lost 1 base, and 6 bases lay in between. The CDR3 loop reads CSASPSQETQYF. CDR3 in DNA: TGCAGTGCTAGTCCCAGCCAAGAGACCCAGTACTTC.

As for this clonotype: A far larger clone is off by one base, so a read error is likely. The J gene is TRBJ2-4, the V gene TRBV4-2, with D maybe TRBD1 (5 bases). V lost 5 bases to trimming and J lost 0 bases, with 14 bases between them. CDR1 LGHNA and CDR2 YNFKEQ come from the germline V gene. The CDR3 has 16 amino acids. This chain's CDR3 is CASSSPGQPAKNIQYF. CDR3 DNA: TGTGCCAGCAGCAGCCCCGGACAACCAGCCAAAAACATTCAGTACTTC.

This clonotype was seen at least ten times. This chain connects TRBV11-2 to TRBJ2-2; D unclear. Germline loops: CDR1 SGHAT, CDR2 FQNNGV. V lost 4 bases and J lost 6, with 9 bases in between. The CDR3 has 13 amino acids. The CDR3 region has the DNA TGTGCCAGCAGCTCAAACTTAGCCGGGGAGCTGTTTTTT. Encoded protein: CASSSNLAGELFF.

This clonotype was picked up many times. V usage is TRBV7-8 and J usage is TRBJ2-5; possible D gene TRBD2, 7 bases. V lost 4 bases to trimming and J lost 5 bases, with 17 bases between them. CDR3 length: 15 amino acids. Germline CDR1 is SGHVS and CDR2 is FQNEAQ. The CDR3: CASSSSFGGRETQYF. CDR3 bases: TGTGCCAGCAGCTCCTCCTTCGGGGGGCGGGAGACCCAGTACTTC.

This clonotype was counted many times. V is TRBV3-1 and J is TRBJ1-1; no definite D call. The V gene's germline CDR1 is LGHDT and CDR2 YNNKEL (reference sequence). V lost 0 bases and J lost 0, with 8 bases in between. The CDR3 spans 15 residues. The CDR3, as DNA: TGTGCCAGCAGCCAAGAGGGCGGGTTGAACACTGAAGCTTTCTTT. Translation gives CASSQEGGLNTEAFF.

This clonotype was seen at least ten times. The chain couples TRBV11-2 to TRBJ2-5, with 7 bases matching TRBD2. This CDR3 has 15 residues. The germline V gene has CDR1 SGHAT and CDR2 FQNNGV. Trimming cost V 4 bases and J 1 base; bases outside gene matches: 6. CDR3 in DNA: TGTGCCAGCAGCTCCTATTGGACTAGCCAAGAGACCCAGTACTTC. Protein sequence: CASSSYWTSQETQYF.

This clonotype was seen at least ten times. V gene TRBV20-1 combines with J gene TRBJ2-3; the D gene is possibly TRBD1 (5 bases). Germline-derived CDR1 and CDR2 are DFQATT and SNEGSKA (reference sequence). Trimming removed 2 bases at V and 3 bases at J, with 21 bases between. The CDR3 is 17 residues long. The CDR3 region is CSARRSRQGISTDTQYF. The CDR3 region has the DNA TGCAGTGCTAGACGTTCCCGGCAGGGCATTTCAACAGATACGCAGTATTTT.

This clonotype has a single count. V is TRBV9 and J is TRBJ2-7; no definite D call. The CDR3 spans 14 residues. CDR1 SGDLS and CDR2 YYNGEE come from the germline V gene. The ends were cut back, 4 bases at V and 5 bases at J, with 16 bases in the middle. The CDR3 sequence: CASSPRIEENEQYF. In DNA, the CDR3 is TGTGCCAGCAGCCCCCGAATAGAGGAGAACGAGCAGTACTTC.

Ten or more counts support this clonotype. The rearrangement joins TRBV27 to TRBJ2-1; 10 nucleotides line up with TRBD1. Germline V gene data show CDR1 as MNHEY and CDR2 as SMNVEV (reference sequence). V shed 5 bases, J shed 7 bases, and the junction held 2 bases outside the gene matches. This CDR3 contains 13 residues. CDR3 nucleotide sequence: TGTGCCAGCAGTGGGACAGGGGAGAATGAGCAGTTCTTC. This codes for CASSGTGENEQFF.

At least ten counts were recorded for this clonotype. The V and J genes are TRBV11-2 and TRBJ2-5, with 7 bases fitting TRBD1. The CDR3 runs to 14 residues. The germline CDR1 and CDR2 sequences are SGHAT and FQNNGV. Trimming cost V 6 bases and J 2 bases; bases outside gene matches: 6. The CDR3 DNA follows: TGTGCCAGCAGGCTCACAGGGGCACAAGAGACCCAGTACTTC. This encodes CASRLTGAQETQYF.

This clonotype is judged medium-sized. CDR3 loop: CASSQVPGAAHEQYF. CDR3 in DNA: TGCGCCAGCAGCCAAGTTCCGGGGGCTGCTCACGAGCAGTACTTC. The rearrangement joins TRBV4-1 to TRBJ2-7; D may correspond to TRBD1 or TRBD2 (6 bases each). Between the trimmed V and J ends, which lost 1 base and 5 bases, there was a span of 15 bases. This CDR3 has 15 residues. Germline V gives CDR1 MGHRA, CDR2 YSYEKL.

In this sample, this clonotype turned up many times. This chain connects TRBV27 to TRBJ2-3, with 14 bases fitting TRBD2. CDR1 and CDR2 (germline): MNHEY, SMNVEV (reference sequence). This CDR3 comprises 16 residues. The junction had 7 bases not matched to a gene; V was cut back by 5 bases and J by 6 bases. In DNA form, the CDR3 reads TGTGCCAGCAGTGCCTGGACTAGCGGGAGGTTTGATACGCAGTATTTT. It codes for CASSAWTSGRFDTQYF.

This clonotype was detected ten times or more. V and J are TRBV30 and TRBJ1-6; no clear D gene. Germline loops: CDR1 GTSNPN, CDR2 SVGIG (reference sequence). This CDR3 comprises 16 residues. The V and J ends lost 1 base and 5 bases respectively, with 15 bases between them. This CDR3 is CAWSAPRPTNNSPLHF. CDR3 bases: TGTGCCTGGAGTGCCCCAAGGCCGACAAATAATTCACCCCTCCACTTT.

A note on this clonotype: This could be a read error, since a much larger clone is one nucleotide away. The chain employs TRBV27 and TRBJ2-5, with D perhaps matching TRBD1 or TRBD2 (5 bases each). The CDR3 consists of 15 residues. Germline lookup yields CDR1 MNHEY and CDR2 SMNVEV (reference sequence). Trimming took off 5 bases at V and 5 bases at J, with 18 bases between the two ends. The CDR3 coding sequence is TGTGCCAGCAGTCCACAGATAGGGGAGCGCGAGACCCAGTACTTC. Protein sequence: CASSPQIGERETQYF.

A note on this clonotype: Given a far larger clone just one base away, this is likely a sequencing read error. The chain joins TRBV4-3 to TRBJ2-3, with D perhaps TRBD2 (6 bases). This CDR3 spans 18 amino acids. Germline values: CDR1 LGHNA, CDR2 YSLEER. The V gene lost 0 bases and the J gene lost 2 bases, with 18 bases spanning the gap. DNA for the CDR3: TGCGCCAGCAGCCAAGAATCCCCCAGCGAGGGACTCACAGATACGCAGTATTTT. Residues: CASSQESPSEGLTDTQYF.

In regard to this clonotype: This probably arose from a read error, given a far larger clone one base away. The V gene is TRBV27, the J gene TRBJ1-2; D remains unclear. Germline V gene lookup returns CDR1 MNHEY and CDR2 SMNVEV (reference sequence). This CDR3 has 14 residues. V shed 10 bases and J shed 0 bases, with 15 bases lying between them. The CDR3 DNA reads TGTGCCACCGGGGTCAGACAAACTAACTATGGCTACACCTTC. Translated: CATGVRQTNYGYTF.

This clonotype was picked up many times. J is TRBJ2-1 and V is TRBV19; 7 nucleotides line up with TRBD1. CDR3 length: 18 residues. Germline V gene lookup returns CDR1 LNHDA and CDR2 SQIVND (reference sequence). J was trimmed by 0 bases and V by 4 bases; bases with no gene match: 12. CDR3 nucleotide sequence: TGTGCCAGTAGTACCGGGAACCACAGGGGTCCCTCCTACAATGAGCAGTTCTTC. Residues: CASSTGNHRGPSYNEQFF. The whole variable domain, filled in from reference TRBV19 and TRBJ2-1, reads DGGITQSPKYLFRKEGQNVTLSCEQNLNHDAMYWYRQDPGQGLRLIYYSQIVNDFQKGDIAEGYSVSREKKESFPLTVTSAQKNPTAFYLCASSTGNHRGPSYNEQFFGPGTRLTVL.

This clonotype was counted ten times or more. The chain combines TRBV19 with TRBJ2-7, with TRBD1 matching over 8 bases. Trimming took 6 bases from V and 2 from J; bases not matched to a gene: 6. CDR1 and CDR2 (germline): LNHDA, SQIVND (reference sequence). The CDR3 is 14 residues long. CDR3 sequence reads: CASSPPGQAYEQYF. The CDR3 DNA follows: TGTGCCAGTAGCCCACCGGGACAGGCCTACGAGCAGTACTTC.

This clonotype was recorded at least ten times. The chain couples TRBV19 to TRBJ1-1; 7 positions match TRBD1. This CDR3 has 13 amino acids. Germline lookup yields CDR1 LNHDA and CDR2 SQIVND (reference sequence). The V segment lost 7 bases and the J segment 4 bases; nucleotides outside the gene matches: 6. The CDR3 sequence is CASTRGSGTEAFF. CDR3 bases: TGTGCCAGTACCAGGGGGTCGGGCACTGAAGCTTTCTTT.

V usage is TRBV7-2 and J usage is TRBJ2-3, with 9 positions matching TRBD1. Germline loops: CDR1 SGHTA, CDR2 FQGNSA. V gave up 6 bases and J gave up 6 bases; unmatched junction bases: 7. The CDR3 is 14 amino acids. DNA of the CDR3: TGTGCCAGCAGGCAGGGGACAGGGTTCGATACGCAGTATTTT. Its translation is CASRQGTGFDTQYF.

As concerns this clonotype: A far larger clone is only one base removed, so a read error is likely. V gene TRBV18 combines with J gene TRBJ2-1; 8 nucleotides agree with TRBD2. Looked up from germline, CDR1 is KGHSH and CDR2 is LQKENI. V dropped 2 bases and J dropped 13; count of bases not matched to a gene: 4. The CDR3 runs 12 residues. This chain's CDR3 is CASSPAGGEQFF. The CDR3 nucleotides read TGTGCCAGCTCACCAGCGGGGGGAGAACAGTTCTTC.

In this sample, this clonotype turned up many times. The rearrangement joins TRBV30 to TRBJ1-1; weak D call: TRBD1 (5 bases). Germline V gene lookup returns CDR1 GTSNPN and CDR2 SVGIG (reference sequence). The CDR3 is made up of 12 amino acids. V was clipped by 0 bases and J by 13 bases, with 15 bases between them. The CDR3 reads CAWSVGAPGLFF. The CDR3 bases are TGTGCCTGGAGTGTAGGGGCCCCAGGGCTTTTCTTT.

This clonotype was picked up a small number of times. A far more abundant clone sits one base away, making this likely a read error. The rearrangement links TRBV19 to TRBJ2-7; D assignment may be TRBD1 or TRBD2 (5 bases each). The CDR3 runs to 18 residues. Trimming stripped 4 bases from V and 7 bases from J, with 29 bases between. In germline, CDR1 is LNHDA, CDR2 SQIVND (reference sequence). CDR3 sequence reads: CASSTRSGRGSSYNEQYF. CDR3 in DNA: TGTGCCAGTAGTACCCGCTCGGGGCGTGGAAGCTCCTACAATGAGCAGTACTTC.

This clonotype appeared many times. One end of the junction varies from germline; a read error may be responsible. The chain recombines TRBV24-1 with TRBJ2-1; possible D gene TRBD1, 5 bases. Germline V gene lookup returns CDR1 KGHDR and CDR2 SFDVKD. The CDR3 loop spans 12 amino acids. The CDR3 loop is CATSDFTGRCVF. The CDR3 nucleotides are TGTGCCACCAGTGATTTTACAGGACGATGTGTCTTC.